The 15 T cell receptor beta chains below all came from one sample that was sequenced in a study of siplizumab effects on memory and regulatory T cells. Generated by immunoSEQ multiplex PCR, the TCRdb table keeps only in-frame clones and is missing some. The sample includes just over 60,000 clones, 79% of them seen just once. What was sequenced was memory CD4+ T cells sorted from blood. These receptors came from a human donor in good health.

This chain links TRBV9 with TRBJ2-2, with 8 bases aligning to TRBD2. Looked up from germline, CDR1 is SGDLS and CDR2 is YYNGEE. The CDR3 contains 17 residues. The V gene end was trimmed by 4 bases and the J gene end by 4 bases; junction bases not matched to a gene: 12. The CDR3 sequence: CASSQVELAVRTGELFF. CDR3 sequence (DNA): TGTGCCAGCAGCCAGGTTGAACTAGCGGTCCGCACCGGGGAGCTGTTTTTT.

The chain combines TRBV2 with TRBJ1-3; D uncertain. This CDR3 is built from 12 residues. V dropped 6 bases and J dropped 0 bases, with 3 bases sitting between them. In germline, CDR1 is SNHLY, CDR2 FYNNEI. CDR3 sequence (DNA): TGTGCCAGCAGGATCTCTGGAAACACCATATATTTT. Translation gives CASRISGNTIYF. Full variable domain (outside the CDR3, taken from reference TRBV2 and TRBJ1-3): EPEVTQTPSHQVTQMGQEVILRCVPISNHLYFYWYRQILGQKVEFLVSFYNNEISEKSEIFDDQFSVERPDGSNFTLKIRSTKLEDSAMYFCASRISGNTIYFGEGSWLTVV.

In this sample, this clone turned up once. The genes are TRBV2 and TRBJ2-5; D gene unclear. The V end was cut by 9 bases, the J end by 1 base, with 9 bases between. The CDR3 spans 12 residues. CDR1 is SNHLY and CDR2 is FYNNEI in the germline V gene. The CDR3 reads CASSWGQETQYF. Written as DNA, the CDR3 is TGTGCCAGTTCGTGGGGCCAAGAGACCCAGTACTTC. Based on the CDR3 plus reference TRBV2 and TRBJ2-5, the full variable domain is EPEVTQTPSHQVTQMGQEVILRCVPISNHLYFYWYRQILGQKVEFLVSFYNNEISEKSEIFDDQFSVERPDGSNFTLKIRSTKLEDSAMYFCASSWGQETQYFGPGTRLLVL.

This clone has just one count. The chain recombines TRBV15 with TRBJ2-1; the D is unclear. Per germline, CDR1 LNHNV and CDR2 YYDKDF (reference sequence). V was shortened by 3 bases and J by 0 bases, with 12 bases between the two germline ends. The CDR3 spans 16 residues. The CDR3 region has the DNA TGTGCCACCAGCAGCACCGGGCCGAGCTCCTACAATGAGCAGTTCTTC. Translated: CATSSTGPSSYNEQFF.

The chain has TRBV21-1 and TRBJ1-5. TRBV21-1 is a recognized pseudogene. CDR3 length equals 16 residues. This chain's CDR3 is CASSHPRTSKRQPQHF. The CDR3 DNA follows: TGTGCCAGCAGTCACCCCAGGACTTCTAAACGTCAGCCCCAGCATTTT.

The sample holds one count of this clone. The chain carries TRBV10-3 and TRBJ1-1, with 7 bases aligning to TRBD1. V was clipped by 0 bases and J by 1 base; unmatched bases: 2. The germline gives CDR1 ENHRY, CDR2 SYGVKD. CDR3 length: 15 amino acids. Written as DNA, the CDR3 is TGTGCCATCAGTGAGTCGAGGGGGCGGAACACTGAAGCTTTCTTT. Residues: CAISESRGRNTEAFF.

The chain links TRBV19 to TRBJ1-1; TRBD1 is a possible D gene (5 bases). Per germline, CDR1 LNHDA and CDR2 SQIVND (reference sequence). The CDR3 sequence is 14 residues long. V dropped 10 bases and J dropped 4 bases, with 19 bases sitting between them. CDR3 residues: CATRTQGGSTEAFF. For the CDR3, the DNA is TGTGCCACTAGAACGCAGGGTGGGAGCACTGAAGCTTTCTTT.

CDR3 coding DNA: TGCAGCGTTGACATGGCGACAGAAGGGAAGACCCAGTACTTC. Protein product: CSVDMATEGKTQYF. This chain uses TRBV29-1 with TRBJ2-5; TRBD1 might be the D (5 bases). Germline V lookup: CDR1 SQVTM, CDR2 ANQGSEA. V lost 3 bases to trimming and J lost 6 bases, with 17 bases between them. The CDR3 is 14 residues long. The variable domain in full, with the rest retrieved from reference TRBV29-1 and TRBJ2-5, is SAVISQKPSRDICQRGTSLTIQCQVDSQVTMMFWYRQQPGQSLTLIATANQGSEATYESGFVIDKFPISRPNLTFSTLTVSNMSPEDSSIYLCSVDMATEGKTQYFGPGTRLLVL.

The chain uses TRBV21-1 and TRBJ1-1; TRBD1, the table's D call, lacks a check against the DNA. TRBV21-1 is a listed pseudogene. This CDR3 is 16 amino acids long. The CDR3 DNA reads as TGTGCCAGCAGCAAAGTTGGAGGACAGCTGAACACTGAAGCTTTCTTT. Amino acids: CASSKVGGQLNTEAFF.

The chain links TRBV12-5 to TRBJ1-5, with a weak D call TRBD1 (5 bases). The germline gives CDR1 LGHNT, CDR2 FRNRAP. Trimming shortened V by 6 bases and J by 1 base, and 13 bases separated the two germline ends. The CDR3 runs to 15 residues. CDR3 loop: CASGHDRKSNQPQHF. CDR3 sequence (DNA): TGTGCTAGTGGACACGACAGAAAAAGCAATCAGCCCCAGCATTTT.

V gene TRBV7-2 combines with J gene TRBJ2-1; 11 bases match TRBD2. The ends lost 8 bases at V and 14 bases at J; junction bases unmatched: 11. Germline V gene lookup returns CDR1 SGHTA and CDR2 FQGNSA. CDR3 length equals 13 residues. The CDR3 DNA reads as TGTGCCAGCGCCTCACATAGCGGGGGGGCGGAGTTCTTC. Translating gives CASASHSGGAEFF.

This clone has only a few counts. The chain employs TRBV18 and TRBJ2-7, with D tentatively TRBD1 (6 bases). In germline, CDR1 is KGHSH, CDR2 LQKENI. V was trimmed by 4 bases and J by 6 bases, leaving 22 bases between them. The length of the CDR3 is 16 residues. In nucleotides, the CDR3 is TGTGCCAGCTCACTTCTCTCTGGCAGGGGTGGTGGCGAGCAGTACTTC. Translated, it gives CASSLLSGRGGGEQYF.

V and J are TRBV5-6 and TRBJ1-2, with TRBD1 as a possible D gene (5 bases). The CDR3 is 13 residues long. V lost 0 bases and J 5 bases, leaving 8 bases between the germline ends. In germline, CDR1 is SGHDT, CDR2 YYEEEE. The CDR3 sequence: CASSLGGGYGYTF. CDR3 DNA: TGTGCCAGCAGCTTGGGGGGCGGGTATGGCTACACCTTC.

This chain uses TRBV5-1 with TRBJ2-5; 11 bases match TRBD2. The DNA end lines up better with TRBJ2-7; the J call may be wrong. The CDR3 extends over 15 amino acids. Germline V gene lookup returns CDR1 SGHRS and CDR2 YFSETQ. The CDR3 region has the DNA TGCGCCAGCAGACTAACTAGCGGGAGCTCCTACGAGCAGTACTTC. The encoded protein is CASRLTSGSSYEQYF.

The V call is TRBV28, the J call TRBJ1-5, with TRBD1 matching over 7 bases. From germline, CDR1 is MDHEN and CDR2 SYDVKM. The CDR3 spans 14 residues. J was trimmed by 7 bases and V by 4 bases; bases with no gene match: 7. CDR3 sequence: CASSSGGTGQPQHF. CDR3 bases: TGTGCCAGCAGTTCAGGGGGAACGGGGCAGCCCCAGCATTTT.